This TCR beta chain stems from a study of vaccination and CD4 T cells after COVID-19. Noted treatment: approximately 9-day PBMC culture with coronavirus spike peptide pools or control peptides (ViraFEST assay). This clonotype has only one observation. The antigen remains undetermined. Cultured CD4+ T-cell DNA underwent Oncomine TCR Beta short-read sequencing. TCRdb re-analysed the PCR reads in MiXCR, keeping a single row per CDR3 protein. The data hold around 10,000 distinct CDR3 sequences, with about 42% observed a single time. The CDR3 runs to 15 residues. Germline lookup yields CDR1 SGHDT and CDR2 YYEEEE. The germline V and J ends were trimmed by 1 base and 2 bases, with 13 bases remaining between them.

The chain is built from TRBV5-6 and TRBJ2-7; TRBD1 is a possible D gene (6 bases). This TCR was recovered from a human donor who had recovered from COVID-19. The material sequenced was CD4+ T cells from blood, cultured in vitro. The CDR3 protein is CASSLTGKSPYEQYF. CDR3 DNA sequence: TGTGCCAGCAGCTTGACAGGGAAGAGTCCCTACGAGCAGTACTTC.